The clone carrying this T cell receptor (beta chain) was detected a few times. This sample was included in a study of blood T cell repertoires in COVID-19. Study-level information: Donors in the United States, Italy and Spain gave samples during acute or convalescent COVID-19.

The protocol was immunoSEQ multiplex PCR, while the TCRdb copy is restricted to in-frame clones and leaves out a portion. This repertoire shows about 260,000 clones, 65% to 90% found once; its top ten account for about 14%. Germline loops: CDR1 LGHNA, CDR2 YSLEER. The CDR3 spans 16 residues. The V end was cut by 1 base, the J end by 9 bases, with 19 bases between. Specimen: peripheral blood. The chain recombines TRBV4-3 with TRBJ2-1; a possible D gene is TRBD1 (5 bases). The sequence was collected from a human donor in a cohort sampled during active COVID-19. The CDR3: CASSQAVGMDNTEQFF. The CDR3 coding sequence is TGCGCCAGCAGCCAAGCAGTGGGCATGGACAACACTGAGCAGTTCTTC.